Listed here are 13 T cell receptor beta chains from one sample, sequenced in a study of shared T cell receptors in the human thymus. Repertoires were generated with immunoSEQ multiplex PCR, while TCRdb's copy carries only in-frame clones and drops some. The data contain some 660,000 clones, around 87% of them seen just once; the ten biggest clones take up roughly 0.0094%. This same sample was also taken into another study, of human thymus T cells.

Sequencing used thymocytes. These receptors originate from a boy under two years old with a congenital heart defect.

V and J are TRBV4-2 and TRBJ2-3, with 7 bases aligning to TRBD2. The germline V gene encodes CDR1 LGHNA and CDR2 YNFKEQ. The V gene end was trimmed by 4 bases and the J gene end by 4 bases; junction bases not matched to a gene: 8. The CDR3 consists of 15 residues. In nucleotides, the CDR3 is TGTGCCAGCAGCCCAAGCGGGGCGGGTGCAGATACGCAGTATTTT. Translating gives CASSPSGAGADTQYF.

As DNA, the CDR3 is TGTGCCAGTAGTTTGGGACAGGGCGATGGCTACACCTTC. Translated: CASSLGQGDGYTF. The chain recombines TRBV19 with TRBJ1-2; 9 bases align to TRBD1. The CDR3 is made up of 13 amino acids. J lost 6 bases, V lost 5 bases, and 4 bases had no gene match. Germline V gives CDR1 LNHDA, CDR2 SQIVND (reference sequence).

The genes are TRBV28 and TRBJ2-1; 9 nucleotides line up with TRBD1. V trimming: 5 bases; J trimming: 7 bases; junction bases outside the gene matches: 9. Per germline, CDR1 MDHEN and CDR2 SYDVKM. The CDR3 totals 15 residues. The CDR3 bases are TGTGCCAGCAGTACTATCGGGACAGGGTTGAATGAGCAGTTCTTC. It is translated as CASSTIGTGLNEQFF.

Only one count was recorded for this clone. V usage is TRBV27 and J usage is TRBJ1-1; the match to TRBD1 covers 9 bases. Germline trimming cut 5 bases from V and 6 bases from J; bases unmatched to any gene: 7. The CDR3 covers 14 residues. Germline assignment: CDR1 MNHEY and CDR2 SMNVEV (reference sequence). CDR3 in amino acids: CASSHGDREAEAFF. The CDR3 bases are TGTGCCAGCAGTCACGGGGACAGGGAGGCTGAAGCTTTCTTT.

The chain combines TRBV30 with TRBJ2-3; D possibly corresponds to TRBD2 (5 bases). This CDR3 is built from 18 residues. Germline CDR1 GTSNPN, CDR2 SVGIG (reference sequence). The V end was cut by 2 bases, the J end by 9 bases, with 30 bases between. The CDR3, as DNA: TGTGCCTGGAGTTGCCGTAAGCGGAGCGAGAGTTCCCATTGCACGCAGTATTTT. Its protein is CAWSCRKRSESSHCTQYF. The full variable domain, completed using reference TRBV30 and TRBJ2-3, is SQTIHQWPATLVQPVGSPLSLECTVEGTSNPNLYWYRQAAGRGLQLLFYSVGIGQISSEVPQNLSASRPQDRQFILSSKKLLLSDSGFYLCAWSCRKRSESSHCTQYFGPGTRLTVL.

The V call is TRBV25-1, the J call TRBJ2-7, with TRBD2 identical over 10 bases. V was pared by 4 bases and J by 2 bases, with 11 bases of the junction left unmatched. CDR1 is MGHDK, CDR2 SYGVNS, per germline. CDR3 length: 17 amino acids. The CDR3 sequence: CASSVAASGSLTYEQYF. The CDR3 DNA reads TGTGCCAGCAGTGTTGCGGCTAGCGGGAGTCTCACCTACGAGCAGTACTTC.

The chain uses TRBV4-3 and TRBJ1-2; 7 bases agree with TRBD1. V was clipped by 2 bases and J by 6 bases; unmatched bases: 6. Germline-derived CDR1 and CDR2 are LGHNA and YSLEER. The CDR3 spans 14 residues. The CDR3 reads CASSQPGQKNGYTF. The CDR3 region has the DNA TGCGCCAGCAGCCAACCGGGACAGAAGAATGGCTACACCTTC.

The rearrangement links TRBV9 to TRBJ2-2; D call uncertain. Germline-derived CDR1 and CDR2 are SGDLS and YYNGEE. Trimming took 4 bases from V and 0 from J, leaving 13 bases between them. The length of the CDR3 is 16 residues. CDR3 region: CASSPSPGSNTGELFF. The CDR3 region has the DNA TGTGCCAGCAGCCCAAGCCCAGGCTCGAACACCGGGGAGCTGTTTTTT.

J is TRBJ2-1 and V is TRBV5-1; D is unresolved. Per germline, CDR1 SGHRS and CDR2 YFSETQ. The V end lost 4 bases, the J end lost 4 bases, and 15 bases lay between the germline ends. CDR3 length: 15 amino acids. CDR3 DNA: TGCGCCAGCAGCCCCCAGTTAGACTGTTACAATGAGCAGTTCTTC. Its protein product is CASSPQLDCYNEQFF.

This clone occurred a few times. V gene TRBV4-3 combines with J gene TRBJ2-4; 8 bases match TRBD1. Germline-derived CDR1 and CDR2 are LGHNA and YSLEER. The V and J ends lost 3 bases and 0 bases, in that order; junction bases with no gene match: 16. The CDR3 is 20 residues long. The chain's CDR3 is CASSQGGQGPFPLAKNIQYF. The CDR3, as DNA: TGCGCCAGCAGCCAGGGAGGACAGGGACCCTTTCCTCTAGCCAAAAACATTCAGTACTTC.

This clone was counted a few times. V gene TRBV4-1 combines with J gene TRBJ1-1; D ambiguous. V lost 0 bases, J lost 1 base, and 12 bases lay in between. CDR3 size: 16 residues. Germline CDR1 reads MGHRA; CDR2 reads YSYEKL. In nucleotides, the CDR3 is TGCGCCAGCAGCCAAGATCTCGGGTTCGGGAACACTGAAGCTTTCTTT. Translation: CASSQDLGFGNTEAFF.

The V call is TRBV7-2, the J call TRBJ2-2, with 9 bases that match TRBD2. Per the germline V gene, CDR1 is SGHTA and CDR2 is FQGNSA. The CDR3 runs 17 residues. V dropped 4 bases and J dropped 7; count of bases not matched to a gene: 13. In nucleotides, the CDR3 is TGTGCCAGCAGCTCTGGAGCGGGGGGACCGCGGATCGGGGAGCTGTTTTTT. It codes for CASSSGAGGPRIGELFF.

This chain links TRBV28 with TRBJ2-1; TRBD2 aligns across 8 bases. With 3 bases clipped from V and 0 bases from J, the junction kept 4 bases outside the gene matches. Germline V lookup: CDR1 MDHEN, CDR2 SYDVKM. The CDR3 sequence is 16 residues long. CDR3 nucleotide sequence: TGTGCCAGCAGTTTTATAGCGGGGAGCTCCTACAATGAGCAGTTCTTC. Protein sequence: CASSFIAGSSYNEQFF.